Given below is one T cell receptor (beta chain) in context. Its target is unknown. The sample belongs to a study of OX40 agonist ivuxolimab in advanced cancers. Study context: Hepatocellular carcinoma, melanoma, renal cell or head and neck cancer was diagnosed in the dose-escalation patients.

The study's findings and limits: Some of the lowest clonal expansion was seen in partial responders at 0.1-3.0 mg/kg.

The table came from immunoSEQ multiplex PCR; TCRdb's copy has only in-frame clones and leaves some out. The sample shows roughly 77,000 clones, more than 90% of them seen only once. Germline V gene sequence: CDR1 SGHNT, CDR2 YENEEA. V lost 5 bases, J lost 0 bases, and 15 bases lay in between. The CDR3 is 16 amino acids. The gene calls are TRBV11-3 and TRBJ2-3, with a weak D call TRBD2 (6 bases). The material sequenced was CD4+ or CD8+ T cells sorted from blood, taken in a trial of the OX40 agonist ivuxolimab. This clonotype originated in an adult with an advanced solid tumor such as melanoma, head and neck, liver or kidney cancer. CDR3 nucleotide sequence: TGTGCCAGCAGCACCAGACTAGAGTCTAGCACAGATACGCAGTATTTT. Translating gives CASSTRLESSTDTQYF.